This T cell receptor beta chain comes out of a study of identical twins. MiXCR was run by TCRdb on the 5' RACE reads, yielding one entry per CDR3 protein. The sample has 450,000 to 600,000 distinct CDR3 sequences; about a fifth are singletons. A further study also used this sample, focusing on yellow fever vaccine responses in identical twins.

The clonotype comes from a young woman in good health. The sequencing sample was made of CD4+ T cells sorted from blood.

CDR3 sequence reads: CASRSRSNEQFF. The CDR3 coding sequence is TGTGCCAGCAGATCCCGCTCCAATGAGCAGTTCTTC. The chain is built from TRBV27 and TRBJ2-1, with no clear D. The CDR3 runs to 12 residues. V lost 6 bases and J lost 6, with 9 bases in between. The germline V gene has CDR1 MNHEY and CDR2 SMNVEV (reference sequence).